Shown below are 13 T cell receptor beta chains from a single sample sequenced in a study of T cell responses to AZD1222 COVID-19 vaccine. Assay: immunoSEQ multiplex PCR; the TCRdb copy retains only in-frame clones and omits some. The sample holds around 180,000 clones, around 93% seen once. The sequences come from peripheral blood, collected on day 0 of AZD1222 vaccination. The receptors derive from an adult in good health.

The chain carries TRBV11-2 and TRBJ2-7, with TRBD2 matching over 11 bases. V lost 1 base and J lost 3; bases outside the gene matches: 14. From germline, CDR1 is SGHAT and CDR2 FQNNGV. The CDR3 runs 19 residues. CDR3 in DNA: TGTGCCAGCAGCTTAGGAGGTGTGACTAGCGGGACGACCCTCTACGAGCAGTACTTC. Protein sequence: CASSLGGVTSGTTLYEQYF.

The gene calls are TRBV10-2 and TRBJ2-3; D uncertain. CDR3 length equals 11 residues. The V end lost 6 bases, the J end lost 3 bases, and 4 bases lay between the germline ends. Germline V gene lookup returns CDR1 WSHSY and CDR2 SAAADI. The CDR3 reads CASRNTDTQYF. CDR3 in DNA: TGCGCCAGCAGGAATACAGATACGCAGTATTTT.

In the case of this clone: The junction departs from the called germline gene at one end, perhaps through a read error. The chain links TRBV5-1 to TRBJ1-1, with a weak D call TRBD1 (6 bases). The CDR3 loop spans 14 amino acids. CDR1 SGHRS and CDR2 YFSETQ come from the germline V gene. Here the CDR3 DNA reads TGCGCCAGCACCTTGATGGGGGCCGGCACTGAAGCTTTCTTT. It is translated as CASTLMGAGTEAFF. Supplemented by reference TRBV5-1 and TRBJ1-1, the full variable domain reads KAGVTQTPRYLIKTRGQQVTLSCSPISGHRSVSWYQQTPGQGLQFLFEYFSETQRNKGNFPGRFSGRQFSNSRSEMNVSTLELGDSALYLCASTLMGAGTEAFFGQGTRLTVV.

The gene calls are TRBV7-3 and TRBJ2-1, with TRBD1 matching 7 bases. There are 15 residues in the CDR3. The germline CDR1 and CDR2 sequences are SGHTA and FQGTGA. The junction had 5 bases not matched to a gene; V was cut back by 4 bases and J by 2 bases. CDR3 nucleotide sequence: TGTGCCAGCAGCTACCGACAGGGACCCTACAATGAGCAGTTCTTC. Protein product: CASSYRQGPYNEQFF.

The J gene is TRBJ2-3, the V gene TRBV7-8, with unresolved D. The CDR3 length is 15 residues. Germline CDR1 is SGHVS and CDR2 is FQNEAQ. V was cut by 0 bases and J by 2 bases, with 9 bases left in between. CDR3 DNA: TGTGCCAGCAGCTTAGCGGGCTCTATCACAGATACGCAGTATTTT. Translation: CASSLAGSITDTQYF.

This chain connects TRBV9 to TRBJ2-7; 10 bases are a match to TRBD2. Trimming took 3 bases from V and 5 from J; bases not matched to a gene: 8. This CDR3 is 15 amino acids long. From germline, CDR1 is SGDLS and CDR2 YYNGEE. The CDR3, as DNA: TGTGCCAGCAGCGCGGCCGGGACTAGCGTCCACGAGCAGTACTTC. Encoded protein: CASSAAGTSVHEQYF.

The chain joins TRBV6-6 to TRBJ1-5; a weak D match, TRBD1 (6 bases). The CDR3 sequence is 16 residues long. V lost 6 bases and J 0 bases, leaving 15 bases between the germline ends. Germline CDR1 and CDR2: MNHNY and SVGAGI (reference sequence). Here the CDR3 reads CASSRVGGPSNQPQHF. The DNA for the CDR3 is TGTGCCAGCAGCCGCGTTGGGGGGCCTAGCAATCAGCCCCAGCATTTT.

V usage is TRBV19 and J usage is TRBJ1-1; TRBD1 might be the D (6 bases). V shed 7 bases and J shed 11 bases, with 14 bases lying between them. Germline values: CDR1 LNHDA, CDR2 SQIVND (reference sequence). The CDR3 sequence is 11 residues long. The CDR3 spells CASTLGQFAFF. The CDR3 DNA follows: TGTGCCAGTACCTTAGGACAGTTTGCTTTCTTT.

The chain's CDR3 is CASSDPGISGRGEQYF. The CDR3, as DNA: TGCGCCAGCAGTGACCCTGGGATTAGCGGGAGGGGCGAGCAGTACTTC. The rearrangement links TRBV10-2 to TRBJ2-7, with TRBD2 identical over 11 bases. Germline V CDR1 and CDR2: WSHSY, SAAADI. The CDR3 is 16 residues long. V shed 3 bases, J shed 6 bases, and the junction held 10 bases outside the gene matches.

This rearrangement joins TRBV27 to TRBJ2-7, with 11 bases lining up with TRBD1. CDR3 length: 14 residues. Germline values: CDR1 MNHEY, CDR2 SMNVEV (reference sequence). The V and J ends lost 7 bases and 6 bases, in that order; junction bases with no gene match: 8. CDR3 nucleotide sequence: TGTGCCAGCACCGGACAGGGGGCGAGTCGCGAGCAGTACTTC. It is translated as CASTGQGASREQYF.

The chain combines TRBV9 with TRBJ1-6; 8 bases fit TRBD1. Trimming cost V 0 bases and J 3 bases; bases outside gene matches: 2. The CDR3 totals 16 residues. Germline CDR1 reads SGDLS; CDR2 reads YYNGEE. This chain's CDR3 is CASSVEGTGYNSPLHF. The CDR3 DNA is TGTGCCAGCAGCGTAGAGGGGACAGGCTATAATTCACCCCTCCACTTT.

The chain employs TRBV30 and TRBJ2-7; D is unclear. Per germline, CDR1 GTSNPN and CDR2 SVGIG (reference sequence). V was clipped by 0 bases and J by 4 bases, with 16 bases between them. This CDR3 is 15 amino acids long. The CDR3 nucleotides read TGTGCCTGGAGTGTAACTCAGGAGATGGGTTACGAGCAGTACTTC. Its protein is CAWSVTQEMGYEQYF. Full variable domain (rest looked up from reference TRBV30 and TRBJ2-7): SQTIHQWPATLVQPVGSPLSLECTVEGTSNPNLYWYRQAAGRGLQLLFYSVGIGQISSEVPQNLSASRPQDRQFILSSKKLLLSDSGFYLCAWSVTQEMGYEQYFGPGTRLTVT.

The chain carries TRBV14 and TRBJ1-1; possibly TRBD1 for D (5 bases). V lost 7 bases to trimming and J lost 4 bases, with 22 bases between them. Per the germline V gene, CDR1 is SGHDN and CDR2 is FVKESK. This CDR3 is 16 amino acids long. The CDR3 loop reads CASTQFPLDRVTEAFF. CDR3 DNA: TGTGCCAGCACCCAGTTCCCTTTAGACAGAGTCACTGAAGCTTTCTTT.